These T cell receptor beta chains were read from a single sample in a study of blood T cell repertoires in COVID-19. The table came from immunoSEQ multiplex PCR; TCRdb's copy has only in-frame clones and leaves some out. There are nearly 250,000 clones in the sample; around 86% occur only once, and roughly 6.2% lies in the top ten. Sequenced material: peripheral blood. These receptors originate from an elderly woman with COVID-19, enrolled during active disease. Each CDR3 is given with its conserved first and last residue. The D gene is left open where the match is weak. Clone size is not always given. Where it is, it says once, few, many or a class for expanded clones.

clone size: NA; J gene: TRBJ1-3; D gene: TRBD1; V gene: TRBV7-2; CDR3 protein: CASSFQGAGAGNTIYF; CDR3 DNA: TGTGCCAGCAGCTTTCAGGGGGCAGGGGCTGGAAACACCATATATTTT
clone size: NA; J gene: TRBJ2-3; D gene: NA; V gene: TRBV19; CDR3 protein: CASTIGVSYTDTQYF; CDR3 DNA: TGTGCCAGTACGATCGGGGTTTCGTACACAGATACGCAGTATTTT
clone size: NA; J gene: TRBJ1-2; D gene: TRBD1; V gene: TRBV6-5; CDR3 protein: CASSPQGASFGYTF; CDR3 DNA: TGTGCCAGCAGTCCCCAGGGGGCGAGTTTTGGCTACACCTTC
clone size: NA; J gene: TRBJ1-5; D gene: NA; V gene: TRBV28; CDR3 protein: CASRGLPNQPQHF; CDR3 DNA: TGTGCCAGCAGGGGCTTACCAAATCAGCCCCAGCATTTT
clone size: NA; J gene: TRBJ1-2; D gene: NA; V gene: TRBV19; CDR3 protein: CASIRSGQINYGYTF; CDR3 DNA: TGTGCCAGTATTAGATCGGGACAAATCAACTATGGCTACACCTTC
clone size: NA; J gene: TRBJ1-3; D gene: TRBD1; V gene: TRBV6-5; CDR3 protein: CASSYGTAGNTIYF; CDR3 DNA: TGTGCCAGCAGTTACGGGACAGCCGGAAACACCATATATTTT
clone size: NA; J gene: TRBJ1-2; D gene: TRBD1; V gene: TRBV30; CDR3 protein: CAWKAGGGYGYTF; CDR3 DNA: TGTGCCTGGAAAGCAGGGGGCGGCTATGGCTACACCTTC
clone size: NA; J gene: TRBJ2-5; D gene: NA; V gene: TRBV6-2/TRBV6-3; CDR3 protein: CASSFSSETQYF; CDR3 DNA: TGTGCCAGCAGTTTCTCGAGCGAGACCCAGTACTTC
clone size: NA; J gene: TRBJ1-2; D gene: NA; V gene: TRBV2; CDR3 protein: CASSEDTNYGYTF; CDR3 DNA: TGTGCCAGCAGTGAGGACACTAACTATGGCTACACCTTC
clone size: NA; J gene: TRBJ1-5; D gene: NA; V gene: TRBV6-2/TRBV6-3; CDR3 protein: CASSSPLTVGNQPQHF; CDR3 DNA: TGTGCCAGCAGTTCTCCGTTAACAGTCGGCAATCAGCCCCAGCATTTT
clone size: NA; J gene: TRBJ1-1; D gene: NA; V gene: TRBV27; CDR3 protein: CASYARLAPNTEAFF; CDR3 DNA: TGTGCCAGCTATGCCCGCCTGGCTCCAAACACTGAAGCTTTCTTT
clone size: NA; J gene: TRBJ1-2; D gene: NA; V gene: TRBV5-4; CDR3 protein: CASSLQGVYGYTF; CDR3 DNA: TGTGCCAGCAGCTTACAGGGTGTATATGGCTACACCTTC
clone size: NA; J gene: TRBJ1-4; D gene: TRBD1; V gene: TRBV2; CDR3 protein: CASSGEDRGREKLFF; CDR3 DNA: TGTGCCAGCAGTGGGGAGGACAGGGGGCGTGAAAAACTGTTTTTT
clone size: NA; J gene: TRBJ2-3; D gene: NA; V gene: TRBV6-5; CDR3 protein: CASSYTQANSDTQYF; CDR3 DNA: TGTGCCAGCAGTTACACTCAGGCGAACTCGGATACGCAGTATTTT
clone size: NA; J gene: TRBJ1-5; D gene: NA; V gene: TRBV27; CDR3 protein: CASRGGDLSNQPQHF; CDR3 DNA: TGTGCCAGCCGGGGGGGGGACCTTAGCAATCAGCCCCAGCATTTT
clone size: NA; J gene: TRBJ1-2; D gene: TRBD1; V gene: TRBV5-4; CDR3 protein: CASSLGPGQGQGVSGYTF; CDR3 DNA: TGTGCCAGCAGCTTGGGGCCCGGACAGGGACAGGGTGTGAGTGGCTACACCTTC
clone size: NA; J gene: TRBJ1-5; D gene: NA; V gene: TRBV19; CDR3 protein: CASSIPGVSNQPQHF; CDR3 DNA: TGTGCCAGTAGTATTCCAGGGGTTAGCAATCAGCCCCAGCATTTT
clone size: NA; J gene: TRBJ1-5; D gene: NA; V gene: TRBV15; CDR3 protein: CATSRDSGSNQPQHF; CDR3 DNA: TGTGCCACCAGCAGAGATTCAGGTAGCAATCAGCCCCAGCATTTT
clone size: few; J gene: TRBJ1-5; D gene: NA; V gene: TRBV10-3; CDR3 protein: CAISGTENSNQPQHF; CDR3 DNA: TGTGCCATCAGTGGGACAGAGAATAGCAATCAGCCCCAGCATTTT
clone size: NA; J gene: TRBJ1-4; D gene: NA; V gene: TRBV28; CDR3 protein: CASSLSFQGPTNEKLFF; CDR3 DNA: TGTGCCAGCAGTTTAAGTTTCCAGGGGCCGACTAATGAAAAACTGTTTTTT
clone size: NA; J gene: TRBJ1-1; D gene: TRBD1; V gene: TRBV5-4; CDR3 protein: CASSFDRVNTEAFF; CDR3 DNA: TGTGCCAGCAGCTTCGACAGGGTAAACACTGAAGCTTTCTTT
clone size: once; J gene: TRBJ2-3; D gene: NA; V gene: TRBV14; CDR3 protein: CASSQDFRGTDTQYF; CDR3 DNA: TGTGCCAGCAGCCAAGATTTCCGCGGGACAGATACGCAGTATTTT
clone size: few; J gene: TRBJ1-2; D gene: NA; V gene: TRBV7-2; CDR3 protein: CASSITTLDGYTF; CDR3 DNA: TGTGCCAGCAGCATAACAACCCTCGATGGCTACACCTTC
clone size: NA; J gene: TRBJ2-1; D gene: TRBD2; V gene: TRBV5-1; CDR3 protein: CASSLGLAGSLYNEQFF; CDR3 DNA: TGCGCCAGCAGCTTGGGACTAGCGGGGTCCCTTTACAATGAGCAGTTCTTC
clone size: NA; J gene: TRBJ1-2; D gene: TRBD1; V gene: TRBV6-1; CDR3 protein: CASSPTTGNYGYTF; CDR3 DNA: TGTGCCAGCAGTCCGACGACAGGGAACTATGGCTACACCTTC
clone size: NA; J gene: TRBJ2-1; D gene: TRBD2; V gene: TRBV5-4; CDR3 protein: CASSLPGGAGGEQFF; CDR3 DNA: TGTGCCAGCAGCTTACCGGGGGGGGCCGGGGGTGAGCAGTTCTTC
clone size: NA; J gene: TRBJ1-5; D gene: NA; V gene: TRBV18; CDR3 protein: CASSLGVINQPQHF; CDR3 DNA: TGTGCCAGCTCACTCGGGGTTATCAATCAGCCCCAGCATTTT
clone size: NA; J gene: TRBJ1-1; D gene: NA; V gene: TRBV20-1; CDR3 protein: CSASENTEAFF; CDR3 DNA: TGCAGTGCCTCAGAGAACACTGAAGCTTTCTTT
clone size: NA; J gene: TRBJ2-5; D gene: TRBD2; V gene: TRBV30; CDR3 protein: CAWSLLAGGKETQYF; CDR3 DNA: TGTGCCTGGAGTTTGTTAGCGGGGGGGAAAGAGACCCAGTACTTC
clone size: NA; J gene: TRBJ1-4; D gene: NA; V gene: TRBV28; CDR3 protein: CASRPTGGSEKLFF; CDR3 DNA: TGTGCCAGCAGACCCACGGGTGGCAGTGAAAAACTGTTTTTT
clone size: NA; J gene: TRBJ1-2; D gene: NA; V gene: TRBV5-6; CDR3 protein: CASSRTSAYGYTF; CDR3 DNA: TGTGCCAGCAGCCGGACATCGGCTTATGGCTACACCTTC
clone size: NA; J gene: TRBJ2-4; D gene: TRBD2; V gene: TRBV5-1; CDR3 protein: CASSPYAGGAVNIQYF; CDR3 DNA: TGCGCCAGCAGCCCCTATGCGGGGGGGGCCGTAAACATTCAGTACTTC
clone size: NA; J gene: TRBJ2-5; D gene: TRBD2; V gene: TRBV7-8; CDR3 protein: CASSLGQLAEETQYF; CDR3 DNA: TGTGCCAGCAGCTTAGGGCAACTAGCGGAAGAGACCCAGTACTTC
clone size: NA; J gene: TRBJ1-1; D gene: TRBD1; V gene: TRBV5-4; CDR3 protein: CASSSMGQKEAFF; CDR3 DNA: TGTGCCAGCAGCTCCATGGGACAGAAAGAAGCTTTCTTT
clone size: NA; J gene: TRBJ2-3; D gene: TRBD2; V gene: TRBV11-2; CDR3 protein: CASSWGLAGSGDTQYF; CDR3 DNA: TGTGCCAGCAGCTGGGGACTAGCGGGCTCTGGGGATACGCAGTATTTT
clone size: NA; J gene: TRBJ1-4; D gene: NA; V gene: TRBV5-1; CDR3 protein: CASSFGQGNEKLFF; CDR3 DNA: TGCGCCAGCAGCTTTGGGCAGGGTAATGAAAAACTGTTTTTT
clone size: NA; J gene: TRBJ1-5; D gene: NA; V gene: TRBV15; CDR3 protein: CATTPGGNQPQHF; CDR3 DNA: TGTGCCACCACTCCCGGAGGCAATCAGCCCCAGCATTTT
clone size: NA; J gene: TRBJ1-5; D gene: NA; V gene: TRBV19; CDR3 protein: CASSSLPGQPQHF; CDR3 DNA: TGTGCCAGTAGTTCCTTGCCGGGACAGCCCCAGCATTTT
clone size: NA; J gene: TRBJ2-5; D gene: NA; V gene: TRBV18; CDR3 protein: CASSPPAGGRETQYF; CDR3 DNA: TGTGCCAGCTCACCACCGGCCGGGGGACGAGAGACCCAGTACTTC
clone size: NA; J gene: TRBJ1-5; D gene: NA; V gene: TRBV9; CDR3 protein: CASSVGGGTLQPQHF; CDR3 DNA: TGTGCCAGCAGCGTAGGGGGGGGAACCTTGCAGCCCCAGCATTTT
clone size: few; J gene: TRBJ1-5; D gene: NA; V gene: TRBV28; CDR3 protein: CASSGGGRNQPQHF; CDR3 DNA: TGTGCCAGCAGTGGGGGGGGGCGGAATCAGCCCCAGCATTTT
clone size: NA; J gene: TRBJ2-1; D gene: TRBD2; V gene: TRBV7-2; CDR3 protein: CASSPTNSGGKFF; CDR3 DNA: TGTGCCAGCAGCCCCACGAATAGCGGGGGAAAGTTCTTC
clone size: NA; J gene: TRBJ1-2; D gene: TRBD1; V gene: TRBV19; CDR3 protein: CASTFGQALTSDGYTF; CDR3 DNA: TGTGCCAGTACCTTTGGACAGGCCCTCACTTCGGATGGCTACACCTTC
clone size: NA; J gene: TRBJ2-2; D gene: TRBD2; V gene: TRBV2; CDR3 protein: CASRVSGGLTGELFF; CDR3 DNA: TGTGCCAGCAGAGTAAGCGGGGGGCTCACCGGGGAGCTGTTTTTT
clone size: NA; J gene: TRBJ1-1; D gene: TRBD1; V gene: TRBV7-9; CDR3 protein: CASRYRGNTEAFF; CDR3 DNA: TGTGCCAGCAGATACAGGGGGAACACTGAAGCTTTCTTT